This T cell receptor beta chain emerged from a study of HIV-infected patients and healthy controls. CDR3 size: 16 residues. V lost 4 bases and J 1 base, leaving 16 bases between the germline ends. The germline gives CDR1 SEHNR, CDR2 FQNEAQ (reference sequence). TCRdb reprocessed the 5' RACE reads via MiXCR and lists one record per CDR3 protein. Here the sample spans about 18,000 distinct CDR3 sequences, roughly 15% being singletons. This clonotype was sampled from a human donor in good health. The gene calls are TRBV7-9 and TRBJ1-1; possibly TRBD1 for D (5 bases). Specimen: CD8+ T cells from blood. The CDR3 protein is CASSSRVGHANTEAFF. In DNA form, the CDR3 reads TGTGCCAGCAGCTCTCGCGTAGGACATGCGAACACTGAAGCTTTCTTT.